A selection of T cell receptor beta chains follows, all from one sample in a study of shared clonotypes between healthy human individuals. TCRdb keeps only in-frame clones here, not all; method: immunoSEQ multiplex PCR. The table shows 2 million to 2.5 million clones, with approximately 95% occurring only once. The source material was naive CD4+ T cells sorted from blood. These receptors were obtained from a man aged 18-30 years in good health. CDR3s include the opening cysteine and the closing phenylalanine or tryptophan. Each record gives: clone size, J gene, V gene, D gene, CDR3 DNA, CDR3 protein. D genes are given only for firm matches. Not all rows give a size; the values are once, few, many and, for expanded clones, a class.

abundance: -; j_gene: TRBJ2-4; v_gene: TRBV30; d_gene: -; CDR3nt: TGTGCCTGGAACGCGGGGCCCAAAAACATTCAGTACTTC; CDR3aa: CAWNAGPKNIQYF
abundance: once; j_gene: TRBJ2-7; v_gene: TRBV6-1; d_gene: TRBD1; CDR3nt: TGTGCCAGCAGTGAACAGGGACAGGGTTTATACGAGCAGTACTTC; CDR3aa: CASSEQGQGLYEQYF
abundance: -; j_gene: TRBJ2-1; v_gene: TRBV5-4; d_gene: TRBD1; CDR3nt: TGTGCCAGCAGCCTTGGGACAGGGGGCTACAATGAGCAGTTCTTC; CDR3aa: CASSLGTGGYNEQFF
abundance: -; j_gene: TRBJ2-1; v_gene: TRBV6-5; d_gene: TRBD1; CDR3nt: TGTGCCAGCAGTTACGCCGACAGGGGATCCTACAATGAGCAGTTCTTC; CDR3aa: CASSYADRGSYNEQFF
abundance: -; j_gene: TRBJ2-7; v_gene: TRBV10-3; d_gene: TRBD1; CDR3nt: TGTGCCATCAGTGAGTCGACCCAGGGGGCGGAGCAGTACTTC; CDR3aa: CAISESTQGAEQYF
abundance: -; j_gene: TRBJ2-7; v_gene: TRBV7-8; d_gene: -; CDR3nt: TGTGCCAGCAGCTTGGACCGATCCTACGAGCAGTACTTC; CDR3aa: CASSLDRSYEQYF
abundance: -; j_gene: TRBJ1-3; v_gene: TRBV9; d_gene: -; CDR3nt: TGTGCCAGCAGCGTAGAGGGGATCGGAAACACCATATATTTT; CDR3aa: CASSVEGIGNTIYF
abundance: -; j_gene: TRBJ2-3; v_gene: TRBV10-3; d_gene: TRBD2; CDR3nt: TGTGCCATCAAAAGCGGGAGGGCCCTGGGTGATACGCAGTATTTT; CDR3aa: CAIKSGRALGDTQYF
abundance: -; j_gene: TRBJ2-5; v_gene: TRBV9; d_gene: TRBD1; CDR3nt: TGTGCCAGCAGCGCGTCGGGACAGCAAGAGACCCAGTACTTC; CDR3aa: CASSASGQQETQYF
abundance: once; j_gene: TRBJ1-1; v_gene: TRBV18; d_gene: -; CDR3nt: TGTGCCAGCTCACCACCGGGGACAATTCGGATGAACACTGAAGCTTTCTTT; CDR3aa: CASSPPGTIRMNTEAFF
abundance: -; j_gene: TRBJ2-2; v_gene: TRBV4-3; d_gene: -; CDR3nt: TGCGCCAGCAGCCAAGATCCAGCGCGGGCCGGGGAGCTGTTTTTT; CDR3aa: CASSQDPARAGELFF
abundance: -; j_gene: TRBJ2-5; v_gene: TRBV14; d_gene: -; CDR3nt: TGTGCCAGCAGCCAAGATCTCGGGGGATTGGAGACCCAGTACTTC; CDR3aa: CASSQDLGGLETQYF
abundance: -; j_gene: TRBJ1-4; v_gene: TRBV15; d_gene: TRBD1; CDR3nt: TGTGCCACCAGCAGTTACACAGGGGGCGCCCAAGAAAAACTGTTTTTT; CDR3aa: CATSSYTGGAQEKLFF
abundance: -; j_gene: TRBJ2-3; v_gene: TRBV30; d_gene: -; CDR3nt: TGTGCCTGGAGTGTGGGGGGCGGGAGACTGGCGGCGGATACGCAGTATTTT; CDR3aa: CAWSVGGGRLAADTQYF
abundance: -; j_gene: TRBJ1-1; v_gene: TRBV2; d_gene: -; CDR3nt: TGTGCCAGCAATCAGGGGCTCAACACTGAAGCTTTCTTT; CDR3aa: CASNQGLNTEAFF
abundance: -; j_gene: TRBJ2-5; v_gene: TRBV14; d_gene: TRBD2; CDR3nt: TGTGCCAGCAGCCATGCGTCCTGGCGGGAGTGGGTGGAGACCCAGTACTTC; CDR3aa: CASSHASWREWVETQYF
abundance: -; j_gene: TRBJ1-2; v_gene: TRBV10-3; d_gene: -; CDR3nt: TGTGCCATCAGTGAGTCGACACAGGAAATCCTATTCGGCTACACCTTC; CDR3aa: CAISESTQEILFGYTF
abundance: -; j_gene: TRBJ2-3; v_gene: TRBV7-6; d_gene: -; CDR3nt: TGTGCCAGCAGCTCCGCGGCTAAGATGGGAGTCTTCAGAAGCACAGATACGCAGTATTTT; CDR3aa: CASSSAAKMGVFRSTDTQYF
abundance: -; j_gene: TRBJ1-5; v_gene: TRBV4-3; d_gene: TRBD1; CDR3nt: TGCGCCAGCAGCCAAGAGCTAGGGACAGTTCGGCAGCCCCAGCATTTT; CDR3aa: CASSQELGTVRQPQHF
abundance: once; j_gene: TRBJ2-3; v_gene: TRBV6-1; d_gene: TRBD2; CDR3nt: TGTGCCAGCAGTGAAGCGCTTCTCGGGGGGGGCACAGATACGCAGTATTTT; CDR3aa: CASSEALLGGGTDTQYF
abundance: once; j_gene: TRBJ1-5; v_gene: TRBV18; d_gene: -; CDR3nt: TGTGCCAGCTCACCAACGGACGGCGGAGGTCAGCCCCAGCATTTT; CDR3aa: CASSPTDGGGQPQHF
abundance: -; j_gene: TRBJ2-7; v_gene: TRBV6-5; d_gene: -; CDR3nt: TGTGCCACCCGCCCCCCGGGCGGTTCCTACGAGCAGTACTTC; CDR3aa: CATRPPGGSYEQYF
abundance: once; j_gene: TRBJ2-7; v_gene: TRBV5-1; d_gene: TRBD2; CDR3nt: TGCGCCAGCAGCTTGGGGGCTGAGACTAGCGGTGGCGAGCAGTACTTC; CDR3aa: CASSLGAETSGGEQYF
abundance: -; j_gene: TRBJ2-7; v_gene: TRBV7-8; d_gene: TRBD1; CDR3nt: TGTGCCAGCAGCTTAAAACCTGCGACAGGGGGGTACGAGCAGTACTTC; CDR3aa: CASSLKPATGGYEQYF
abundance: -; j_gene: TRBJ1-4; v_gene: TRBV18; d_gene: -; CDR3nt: TGTGCCAGCTCACCACTGGAGGGGGAAAAACTGTTTTTT; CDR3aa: CASSPLEGEKLFF
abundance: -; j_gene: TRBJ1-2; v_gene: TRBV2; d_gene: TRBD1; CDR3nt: TGTGCCAGCAGGCCGGGACAGGGCCCCTTTGATGGCTACACCTTC; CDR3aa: CASRPGQGPFDGYTF
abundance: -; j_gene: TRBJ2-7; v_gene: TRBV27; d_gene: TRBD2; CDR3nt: TGTGCCAGCAAAGGGACTAGAGGAGTTGGCGAGCAGTACTTC; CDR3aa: CASKGTRGVGEQYF
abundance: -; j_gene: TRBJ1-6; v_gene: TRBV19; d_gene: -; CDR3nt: TGTGCCAGTAGTATTTCAGCCACAGGAACCAATTCACCCCTCCACTTT; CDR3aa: CASSISATGTNSPLHF
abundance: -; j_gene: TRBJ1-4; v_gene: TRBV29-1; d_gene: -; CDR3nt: TGCAGCGTGACAGAAGCAACTAATGAAAAACTGTTTTTT; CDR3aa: CSVTEATNEKLFF
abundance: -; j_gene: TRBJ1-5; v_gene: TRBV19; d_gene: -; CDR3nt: TGTGCCAGTAGTATCGACCGAGTCAATCAGCCCCAGCATTTT; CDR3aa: CASSIDRVNQPQHF
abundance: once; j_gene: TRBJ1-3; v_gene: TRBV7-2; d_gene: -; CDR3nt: TGTGCCAGCAGCACGATGGTGGCAGTCTCTGGAAACACCATATATTTT; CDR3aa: CASSTMVAVSGNTIYF
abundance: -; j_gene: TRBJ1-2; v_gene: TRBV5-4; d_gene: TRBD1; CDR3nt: TGTGCCAGCAGCAAGGAACGACAGGGCTCCTATGGCTACACCTTC; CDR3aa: CASSKERQGSYGYTF
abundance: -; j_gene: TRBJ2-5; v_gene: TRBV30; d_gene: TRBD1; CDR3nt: TGTGCCTGGACCCCAAAGGACAGGGGGTCGGTGGAGACCCAGTACTTC; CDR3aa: CAWTPKDRGSVETQYF
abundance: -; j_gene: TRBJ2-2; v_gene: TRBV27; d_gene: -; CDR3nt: TGTGCCAGCAGTTATTTACTAGATGCGAGCGCCGGGGAGCTGTTTTTT; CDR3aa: CASSYLLDASAGELFF
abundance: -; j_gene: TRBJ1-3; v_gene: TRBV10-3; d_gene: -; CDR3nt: TGTGCCATCAGTGAGCTCACTAGCTCTGGAAACACCATATATTTT; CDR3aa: CAISELTSSGNTIYF
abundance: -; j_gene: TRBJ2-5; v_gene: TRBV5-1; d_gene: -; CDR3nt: TGCGCCAGCAGCTTGGTGGGGGGAACGTACCAAGAGACCCAGTACTTC; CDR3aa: CASSLVGGTYQETQYF
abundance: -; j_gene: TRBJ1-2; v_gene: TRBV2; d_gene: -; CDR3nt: TGTGCCAGCAGTGAAGACGGGACAAAGTATGGCTACACCTTC; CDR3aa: CASSEDGTKYGYTF
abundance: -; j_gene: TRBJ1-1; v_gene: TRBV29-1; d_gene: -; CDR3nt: TGCAGCGTTGAAGGTCAAAGGGGAAATACTGAAGCTTTCTTT; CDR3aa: CSVEGQRGNTEAFF
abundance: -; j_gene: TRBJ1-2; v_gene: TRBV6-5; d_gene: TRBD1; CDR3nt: TGTGCCAGCAGTAACCGGGACAGGGGGGACTATGGCTACACCTTC; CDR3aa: CASSNRDRGDYGYTF
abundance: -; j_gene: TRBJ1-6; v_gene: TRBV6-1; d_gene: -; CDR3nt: TGTGCCAGCAGTGAAACGACCCTATGGAGGCAGGGCGGTTCACCCCTCCACTTT; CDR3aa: CASSETTLWRQGGSPLHF